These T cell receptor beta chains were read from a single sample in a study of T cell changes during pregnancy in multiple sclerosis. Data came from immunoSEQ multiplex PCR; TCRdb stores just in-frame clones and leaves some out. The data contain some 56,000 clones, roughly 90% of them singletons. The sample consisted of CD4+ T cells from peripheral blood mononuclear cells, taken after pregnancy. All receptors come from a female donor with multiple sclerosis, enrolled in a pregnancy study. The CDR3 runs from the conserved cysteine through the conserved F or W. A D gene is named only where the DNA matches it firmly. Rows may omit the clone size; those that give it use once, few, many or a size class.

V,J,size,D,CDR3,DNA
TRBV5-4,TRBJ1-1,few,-,CASSSAPQGSTEAFF,TGTGCCAGCAGCTCGGCTCCACAGGGAAGCACTGAAGCTTTCTTT
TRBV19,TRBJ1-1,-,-,CASSIGGGTEAFF,TGTGCCAGTAGTATAGGGGGGGGCACTGAAGCTTTCTTT
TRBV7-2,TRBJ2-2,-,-,CASSLSAPGGTGELFF,TGTGCCAGCAGCTTGTCCGCGCCCGGGGGCACCGGGGAGCTGTTTTTT
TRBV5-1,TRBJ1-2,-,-,CASSSDIIYGYTF,TGCGCCAGCAGCTCGGACATCATTTATGGCTACACCTTC
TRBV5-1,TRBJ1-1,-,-,CASSLQGLTLNTEAFF,TGCGCCAGCAGCTTACAGGGTCTAACCTTGAACACTGAAGCTTTCTTT
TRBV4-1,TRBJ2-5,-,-,CASSRQGGGQETQYF,TGCGCCAGCAGCCGGCAGGGGGGAGGCCAAGAGACCCAGTACTTC
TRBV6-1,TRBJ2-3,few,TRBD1,CASRPDRVSDTQYF,TGTGCCAGCAGACCCGACAGGGTTTCGGATACGCAGTATTTT
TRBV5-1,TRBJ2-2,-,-,CASSFTGGELFF,TGCGCCAGCAGCTTTACGGGGGGGGAGCTGTTTTTT
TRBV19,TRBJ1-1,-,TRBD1,CASSIQGQGRAEAFF,TGTGCCAGTAGTATTCAGGGACAGGGTAGAGCTGAAGCTTTCTTT
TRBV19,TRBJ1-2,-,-,CASTYGTQGNYGYTF,TGTGCCAGTACCTATGGCACCCAGGGGAACTATGGCTACACCTTC
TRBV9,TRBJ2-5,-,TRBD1,CASSATGDQETQYF,TGTGCCAGCAGCGCGACAGGGGACCAAGAGACCCAGTACTTC
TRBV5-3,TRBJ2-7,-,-,CARSLAGLAAPANVIEQYF,TGTGCCAGAAGCTTGGCTGGGCTAGCCGCGCCCGCAAACGTTATCGAGCAGTACTTC
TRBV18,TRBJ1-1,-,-,CASLPNLNTEAFF,TGTGCCAGCCTTCCGAACTTGAACACTGAAGCTTTCTTT
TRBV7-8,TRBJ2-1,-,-,CASSLGVPRSSYNEQFF,TGTGCCAGCAGCTTAGGGGTCCCCCGGAGCTCCTACAATGAGCAGTTCTTC
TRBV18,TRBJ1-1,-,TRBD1,CASSPLRTGPGIEAFF,TGTGCCAGCTCACCCCTTCGGACAGGCCCAGGGATTGAAGCTTTCTTT
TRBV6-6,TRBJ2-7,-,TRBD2,CASSYPSGVTNYEQYF,TGTGCCAGCAGTTACCCTAGCGGGGTCACTAACTACGAGCAGTACTTC
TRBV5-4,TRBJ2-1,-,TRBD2,CASSSGLAAYNEQFF,TGTGCCAGCAGCTCCGGACTAGCGGCTTACAATGAGCAGTTCTTC
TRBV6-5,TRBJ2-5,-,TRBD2,CASTSNLAVQETQYF,TGTGCCAGCACTTCGAACCTAGCGGTACAAGAGACCCAGTACTTC
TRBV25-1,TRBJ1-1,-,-,CASSEYRYTEAFF,TGTGCCAGCAGTGAATATCGGTACACTGAAGCTTTCTTT
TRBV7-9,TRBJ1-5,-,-,CASSFVSNQPQHF,TGTGCCAGCAGCTTTGTGAGTAATCAGCCCCAGCATTTT
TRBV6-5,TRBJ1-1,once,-,CASSYRGANTEAFF,TGTGCCAGCAGTTACCGTGGGGCGAACACTGAAGCTTTCTTT
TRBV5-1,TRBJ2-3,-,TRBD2,CASSLGLAGGQDTQYF,TGCGCCAGCAGCTTGGGACTAGCGGGGGGGCAAGATACGCAGTATTTT
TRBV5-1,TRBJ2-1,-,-,CASSLGSGNNEQFF,TGCGCCAGCAGCTTGGGGTCCGGGAACAATGAGCAGTTCTTC
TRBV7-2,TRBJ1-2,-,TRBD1,CASSSRQGSNGYTF,TGTGCCAGCAGCTCCCGACAGGGCTCCAATGGCTACACCTTC
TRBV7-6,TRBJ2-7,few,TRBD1,CASSQAGTGTYEQYF,TGTGCCAGCAGTCAAGCCGGGACAGGGACCTACGAGCAGTACTTC
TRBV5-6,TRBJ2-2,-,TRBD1,CASSTDRGLHTGELFF,TGTGCCAGCAGCACCGACAGGGGGCTACACACCGGGGAGCTGTTTTTT
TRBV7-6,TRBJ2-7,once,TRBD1,CASRKGQGTYEQYF,TGTGCCAGCAGAAAAGGACAGGGAACCTACGAGCAGTACTTC
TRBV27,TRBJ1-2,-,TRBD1,CASSTGQRYGYTF,TGTGCCAGCAGTACGGGACAGCGCTATGGCTACACCTTC
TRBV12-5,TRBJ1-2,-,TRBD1,CASVPSGTGVHGYTF,TGTGCTAGTGTCCCCTCCGGGACAGGAGTCCATGGCTACACCTTC
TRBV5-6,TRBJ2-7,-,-,CASSRPLSSYEQYF,TGTGCCAGCAGTCGTCCCCTGAGCTCCTACGAGCAGTACTTC
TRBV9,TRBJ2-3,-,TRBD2,CASSARASGGPTDTQYF,TGTGCCAGCAGCGCCCGAGCTAGCGGGGGGCCCACAGATACGCAGTATTTT
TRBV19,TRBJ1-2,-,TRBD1,CASSTLRRTGTYGYTF,TGTGCCAGTAGTACACTCCGTCGGACAGGGACGTATGGCTACACCTTC
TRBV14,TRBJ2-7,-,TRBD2,CASRHRGGSEQYF,TGTGCCAGCAGGCATCGGGGGGGCTCCGAGCAGTACTTC
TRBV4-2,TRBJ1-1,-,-,CASSQQAGGGTEAFF,TGTGCCAGCAGCCAACAGGCGGGGGGCGGCACTGAAGCTTTCTTT
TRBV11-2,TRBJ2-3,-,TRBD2,CASSPLAGGPTDTQYF,TGTGCCAGCAGCCCACTAGCGGGGGGGCCAACAGATACGCAGTATTTT
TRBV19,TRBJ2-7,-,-,CASSISNGAYEQYF,TGTGCCAGTAGTATAAGTAACGGAGCCTACGAGCAGTACTTC
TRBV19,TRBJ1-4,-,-,CATARSGEKLFF,TGTGCCACAGCCCGTTCGGGTGAAAAACTGTTTTTT
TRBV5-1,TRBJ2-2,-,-,CASSLGRGNTGELFF,TGCGCCAGCAGCTTGGGACGGGGAAACACCGGGGAGCTGTTTTTT
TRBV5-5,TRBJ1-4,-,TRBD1,CASSLYSGQRNEKLFF,TGTGCCAGCAGCTTGTACTCGGGACAGCGTAATGAAAAACTGTTTTTT
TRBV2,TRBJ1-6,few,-,CASSRQSLNSPLHF,TGTGCCAGCAGTCGACAGTCTCTTAATTCACCCCTCCACTTT
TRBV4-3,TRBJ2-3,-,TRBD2,CASSQEGTTYTQYF,TGCGCCAGCAGCCAAGAAGGGACTACTTATACGCAGTATTTT
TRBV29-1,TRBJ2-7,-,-,CSVGGMGLGSYEQYF,TGCAGCGTTGGGGGTATGGGGCTCGGCTCCTACGAGCAGTACTTC
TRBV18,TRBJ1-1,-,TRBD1,CASSTAGTANTEAFF,TGTGCCAGCTCAACCGCCGGGACAGCGAACACTGAAGCTTTCTTT
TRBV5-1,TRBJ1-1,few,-,CASSQITAAYTEAFF,TGCGCCAGCAGCCAAATAACAGCGGCCTACACTGAAGCTTTCTTT
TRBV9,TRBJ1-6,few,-,CASRQQGRSPLHF,TGTGCCAGCAGGCAACAGGGACGATCACCCCTCCACTTT
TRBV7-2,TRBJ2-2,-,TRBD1,CASSQGAGTGELFF,TGTGCCAGCAGTCAGGGGGCTGGCACCGGGGAGCTGTTTTTT
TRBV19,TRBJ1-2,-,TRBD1,CASSMGQINYGYTF,TGTGCCAGTAGTATGGGACAGATTAACTATGGCTACACCTTC
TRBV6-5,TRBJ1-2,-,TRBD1,CAIRGETTGSGGYTF,TGTGCCATTAGGGGAGAGACGACAGGGTCTGGAGGCTACACCTTC
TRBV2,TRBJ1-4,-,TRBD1,CASAGTGVKKLFF,TGTGCCAGCGCCGGGACAGGGGTGAAAAAACTGTTTTTT
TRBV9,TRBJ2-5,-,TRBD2,CASSVGEGWETQYF,TGTGCCAGCAGCGTAGGGGAGGGGTGGGAGACCCAGTACTTC
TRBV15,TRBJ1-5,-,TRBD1,CATSLRQGSNQPQHF,TGTGCCACCAGCCTCAGACAGGGGAGCAATCAGCCCCAGCATTTT
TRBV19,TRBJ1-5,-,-,CASRGAGAGQPQHF,TGTGCCAGTAGAGGGGCGGGGGCGGGTCAGCCCCAGCATTTT
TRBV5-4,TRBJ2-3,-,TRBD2,CASSWSGASTDTQYF,TGTGCCAGCAGCTGGAGCGGGGCTAGCACAGATACGCAGTATTTT
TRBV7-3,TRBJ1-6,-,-,CASSVGGSYNSPLHF,TGTGCCAGCAGCGTCGGGGGCTCCTATAATTCACCCCTCCACTTT